A selection of T cell receptor beta chains follows, all from one sample in a study of early T cells in non-severe SARS-CoV-2 infection. TCRdb re-called the 5' RACE reads through MiXCR, storing one row per CDR3 protein. The sample shows about 63,000 distinct CDR3 sequences, approximately 13% of them seen only once. The sequenced sample was whole blood. These receptors were collected from an adult who was a healthcare worker with PCR-confirmed SARS-CoV-2 infection or an uninfected control (not recorded which). Each CDR3 is given with its conserved first and last residue. Each record gives: V gene, J gene, clone size, D gene, CDR3 protein, CDR3 DNA. D genes are given only for firm matches. The listing skips clone size in some rows; elsewhere it reads once, few, many or a size class.

V gene: TRBV5-6
J gene: TRBJ1-2
clone size: NA
D gene: NA
CDR3 protein: CASSLTGSNYGYTF
CDR3 DNA: TGTGCCAGCAGCTTGACAGGGTCTAACTATGGCTACACCTTC

V gene: TRBV11-2
J gene: TRBJ2-3
clone size: many
D gene: NA
CDR3 protein: CASSLTQGGTQYF
CDR3 DNA: TGTGCCAGCAGCTTAACGCAGGGGGGGACGCAGTATTTT

V gene: TRBV7-3
J gene: TRBJ2-1
clone size: many
D gene: NA
CDR3 protein: CASGYGDEQFF
CDR3 DNA: TGTGCCAGCGGGTACGGAGACGAGCAGTTCTTC

V gene: TRBV5-1
J gene: TRBJ1-5
clone size: NA
D gene: NA
CDR3 protein: CASSLGDGSNQPQHF
CDR3 DNA: TGCGCCAGCAGCTTGGGGGATGGTAGCAATCAGCCCCAGCATTTT

V gene: TRBV7-9
J gene: TRBJ2-7
clone size: many
D gene: TRBD1
CDR3 protein: CASSPTGGTTTDEQYF
CDR3 DNA: TGTGCCAGCAGCCCGACAGGGGGCACTACAACCGACGAGCAGTACTTC

V gene: TRBV2
J gene: TRBJ2-7
clone size: few
D gene: NA
CDR3 protein: CASMTGFDEQYF
CDR3 DNA: TGTGCCAGCATGACAGGTTTCGACGAGCAGTACTTC

V gene: TRBV19
J gene: TRBJ2-6
clone size: many
D gene: TRBD2
CDR3 protein: CASSTRTSGRSGANVLTF
CDR3 DNA: TGTGCCAGTAGTACTCGGACTAGCGGCCGCTCTGGGGCCAACGTCCTGACTTTC

V gene: TRBV12-3/TRBV12-4
J gene: TRBJ1-2
clone size: many
D gene: NA
CDR3 protein: CASRESGRPGYTF
CDR3 DNA: TGTGCCAGCAGGGAATCGGGGCGACCTGGCTACACCTTC

V gene: TRBV2
J gene: TRBJ2-2
clone size: NA
D gene: NA
CDR3 protein: CASTQLASNTGELFF
CDR3 DNA: TGTGCCAGCACCCAACTCGCCTCGAACACCGGGGAGCTGTTTTTT

V gene: TRBV10-2
J gene: TRBJ1-4
clone size: NA
D gene: TRBD1
CDR3 protein: CASSATGTGNEKLFF
CDR3 DNA: TGCGCCAGCAGTGCGACCGGGACAGGGAATGAAAAACTGTTTTTT

V gene: TRBV7-9
J gene: TRBJ2-3
clone size: few
D gene: TRBD1
CDR3 protein: CASSPRQGALTDTQYF
CDR3 DNA: TGTGCCAGCAGCCCTAGACAGGGGGCTCTCACAGATACGCAGTATTTT

V gene: TRBV6-6
J gene: TRBJ1-6
clone size: many
D gene: TRBD1
CDR3 protein: CASNPATGGSYNSPLHF
CDR3 DNA: TGTGCCAGCAACCCCGCGACAGGGGGCTCCTATAATTCACCCCTCCACTTT

V gene: TRBV12-3/TRBV12-4
J gene: TRBJ2-1
clone size: NA
D gene: TRBD2
CDR3 protein: CASSPSGGDLRGSYNEQFF
CDR3 DNA: TGTGCCAGCAGCCCCAGCGGGGGCGACCTCCGCGGGTCCTACAATGAGCAGTTCTTC

V gene: TRBV4-2
J gene: TRBJ1-6
clone size: NA
D gene: NA
CDR3 protein: CASSQDLRGESPLHF
CDR3 DNA: TGTGCCAGCAGCCAAGATCTCAGGGGTGAATCACCCCTCCACTTT

V gene: TRBV7-2
J gene: TRBJ2-3
clone size: many
D gene: TRBD2
CDR3 protein: CASSSWMAPGLEADTQYF
CDR3 DNA: TGTGCCAGCAGCTCCTGGATGGCCCCGGGACTAGAGGCAGATACGCAGTATTTT

V gene: TRBV27
J gene: TRBJ1-1
clone size: many
D gene: TRBD1
CDR3 protein: CASSRTVGQGTEAFF
CDR3 DNA: TGTGCCAGCAGCCGCACAGTAGGACAGGGAACTGAAGCTTTCTTT

V gene: TRBV7-2
J gene: TRBJ1-2
clone size: many
D gene: NA
CDR3 protein: CASSLDTDYGYTF
CDR3 DNA: TGTGCCAGCAGCTTAGACACGGACTATGGCTACACCTTC

V gene: TRBV12-3/TRBV12-4
J gene: TRBJ2-1
clone size: NA
D gene: NA
CDR3 protein: CASSEGTPSPVYNEQFF
CDR3 DNA: TGTGCCAGCAGTGAAGGGACACCATCCCCGGTCTACAATGAGCAGTTCTTC

V gene: TRBV7-9
J gene: TRBJ2-3
clone size: few
D gene: TRBD2
CDR3 protein: CASSYTLARDPDTQYF
CDR3 DNA: TGTGCCAGCAGTTATACACTAGCGAGGGACCCAGATACGCAGTATTTT

V gene: TRBV18
J gene: TRBJ2-1
clone size: many
D gene: NA
CDR3 protein: CASSPGPALFQFF
CDR3 DNA: TGTGCCAGCTCACCGGGGCCAGCCCTCTTCCAGTTCTTC

V gene: TRBV16
J gene: TRBJ1-6
clone size: NA
D gene: NA
CDR3 protein: CASSQQGINNSPLHF
CDR3 DNA: TGTGCCAGCAGCCAACAGGGGATTAATAATTCACCCCTCCACTTT

V gene: TRBV10-2
J gene: TRBJ2-1
clone size: many
D gene: NA
CDR3 protein: CASSPGNEQFF
CDR3 DNA: TGCGCCAGCAGTCCAGGAAATGAGCAGTTCTTC

V gene: TRBV20-1
J gene: TRBJ1-6
clone size: many
D gene: NA
CDR3 protein: CSARPRRDNLYNSPLHF
CDR3 DNA: TGCAGTGCTAGGCCCCGCCGGGACAATCTGTATAATTCACCCCTCCACTTT

V gene: TRBV9
J gene: TRBJ2-2
clone size: many
D gene: TRBD1
CDR3 protein: CASSVTPGTENTGELFF
CDR3 DNA: TGTGCCAGCAGCGTAACCCCCGGGACAGAGAACACCGGGGAGCTGTTTTTT

V gene: TRBV29-1
J gene: TRBJ1-2
clone size: NA
D gene: TRBD1
CDR3 protein: CSVRTGEDGYTF
CDR3 DNA: TGCAGCGTTAGGACAGGGGAGGATGGCTACACCTTC

V gene: TRBV5-1
J gene: TRBJ1-2
clone size: NA
D gene: NA
CDR3 protein: CASSLVQGDFYGYTF
CDR3 DNA: TGCGCCAGCAGCTTGGTTCAGGGCGATTTCTATGGCTACACCTTC

V gene: TRBV10-3
J gene: TRBJ1-5
clone size: few
D gene: NA
CDR3 protein: CATQDGDQPQHF
CDR3 DNA: TGTGCCACTCAGGATGGGGATCAGCCCCAGCATTTT

V gene: TRBV5-1
J gene: TRBJ1-5
clone size: many
D gene: NA
CDR3 protein: CASSLSSPKEQPQHF
CDR3 DNA: TGCGCCAGCAGCCTAAGCTCCCCGAAGGAACAGCCCCAGCATTTT

V gene: TRBV6-2/TRBV6-3
J gene: TRBJ2-1
clone size: few
D gene: TRBD2
CDR3 protein: CASSYPTSGGAFEQFF
CDR3 DNA: TGTGCCAGCAGTTACCCGACTAGCGGGGGGGCTTTTGAGCAGTTCTTC

V gene: TRBV12-3/TRBV12-4
J gene: TRBJ2-3
clone size: few
D gene: TRBD2
CDR3 protein: CATQRLAADTQYF
CDR3 DNA: TGTGCCACCCAACGGCTAGCGGCAGATACGCAGTATTTT

V gene: TRBV9
J gene: TRBJ2-1
clone size: many
D gene: TRBD1
CDR3 protein: CASSVGTGNLAEQFF
CDR3 DNA: TGTGCCAGCAGCGTAGGGACAGGAAACTTAGCTGAGCAGTTCTTC

V gene: TRBV4-3
J gene: TRBJ2-2
clone size: few
D gene: NA
CDR3 protein: CASSGGARNTGELFF
CDR3 DNA: TGCGCCAGCAGCGGGGGGGCTCGGAACACCGGGGAGCTGTTTTTT

V gene: TRBV10-3
J gene: TRBJ2-5
clone size: few
D gene: TRBD2
CDR3 protein: CAIRESGGGETQYF
CDR3 DNA: TGTGCCATCAGAGAAAGCGGGGGCGGAGAGACCCAGTACTTC

V gene: TRBV10-3
J gene: TRBJ2-1
clone size: many
D gene: NA
CDR3 protein: CAISAPQGSYNEQFF
CDR3 DNA: TGTGCCATCAGTGCCCCACAGGGTTCCTACAATGAGCAGTTCTTC

V gene: TRBV10-3
J gene: TRBJ2-2
clone size: many
D gene: NA
CDR3 protein: CAISDPGSRYAGELFF
CDR3 DNA: TGTGCCATCAGTGACCCCGGGTCCAGATATGCCGGGGAGCTGTTTTTT

V gene: TRBV7-7
J gene: TRBJ2-5
clone size: NA
D gene: NA
CDR3 protein: CATRRDIQETQYF
CDR3 DNA: TGTGCCACTCGCCGGGACATCCAAGAGACCCAGTACTTC

V gene: TRBV29-1
J gene: TRBJ2-3
clone size: few
D gene: TRBD2
CDR3 protein: CSVDVRGSTDTQYF
CDR3 DNA: TGCAGCGTTGACGTGCGGGGGAGCACAGATACGCAGTATTTT

V gene: TRBV20-1
J gene: TRBJ2-3
clone size: many
D gene: TRBD2
CDR3 protein: CSARGRLAGGTDTQYF
CDR3 DNA: TGCAGTGCTAGGGGGCGACTAGCGGGGGGCACAGATACGCAGTATTTT

V gene: TRBV4-1
J gene: TRBJ2-1
clone size: NA
D gene: TRBD2
CDR3 protein: CASSQDRITGLASYNEQFF
CDR3 DNA: TGCGCCAGCAGCCAAGACAGAATTACCGGACTAGCCTCCTACAATGAGCAGTTCTTC

V gene: TRBV27
J gene: TRBJ2-1
clone size: NA
D gene: TRBD1
CDR3 protein: CASSPGTGGVQFF
CDR3 DNA: TGTGCCAGCAGCCCCGGGACAGGGGGAGTGCAGTTCTTC

V gene: TRBV20-1
J gene: TRBJ1-2
clone size: many
D gene: NA
CDR3 protein: CSARDFSGIYGYTF
CDR3 DNA: TGCAGTGCTAGAGATTTTTCAGGGATCTATGGCTACACCTTC

V gene: TRBV4-1
J gene: TRBJ1-2
clone size: NA
D gene: NA
CDR3 protein: CASSQGGNGYTF
CDR3 DNA: TGCGCCAGCAGCCAAGGGGGAAATGGCTACACCTTC

V gene: TRBV6-1
J gene: TRBJ1-3
clone size: NA
D gene: TRBD1
CDR3 protein: CASSGRGVNTIYF
CDR3 DNA: TGTGCCAGCAGTGGCAGGGGGGTAAACACCATATATTTT

V gene: TRBV6-6
J gene: TRBJ1-4
clone size: many
D gene: NA
CDR3 protein: CASSTLPRLPNEKLFF
CDR3 DNA: TGTGCCAGCAGTACGCTGCCGCGGTTGCCTAATGAAAAACTGTTTTTT

V gene: TRBV7-9
J gene: TRBJ2-7
clone size: NA
D gene: TRBD1
CDR3 protein: CASLTGDEQYF
CDR3 DNA: TGTGCCAGCCTTACAGGGGACGAGCAGTACTTC

V gene: TRBV4-3
J gene: TRBJ1-6
clone size: NA
D gene: NA
CDR3 protein: CASSEVVDSPLHF
CDR3 DNA: TGCGCCAGCAGCGAGGTTGTGGACTCACCCCTCCACTTT

V gene: TRBV9
J gene: TRBJ2-7
clone size: NA
D gene: NA
CDR3 protein: CASSPIGGTEEQYF
CDR3 DNA: TGTGCCAGCAGCCCCATCGGGGGGACAGAAGAGCAGTACTTC

V gene: TRBV19
J gene: TRBJ1-6
clone size: NA
D gene: NA
CDR3 protein: CASSIVPDSPLHF
CDR3 DNA: TGTGCCAGTAGTATAGTACCGGATTCACCCCTCCACTTT

V gene: TRBV5-4
J gene: TRBJ2-3
clone size: many
D gene: TRBD2
CDR3 protein: CASRPSGGPTDTQYF
CDR3 DNA: TGTGCCAGCCGACCTAGCGGGGGGCCCACAGATACGCAGTATTTT

V gene: TRBV5-4
J gene: TRBJ2-7
clone size: few
D gene: TRBD2
CDR3 protein: CASSPGLAGMITYEQYF
CDR3 DNA: TGTGCCAGCAGCCCTGGACTAGCGGGGATGATAACCTACGAGCAGTACTTC

V gene: TRBV10-3
J gene: TRBJ2-7
clone size: NA
D gene: NA
CDR3 protein: CAISGSVGHEQYF
CDR3 DNA: TGTGCCATCAGCGGGTCTGTGGGACACGAGCAGTACTTC

V gene: TRBV7-8
J gene: TRBJ2-2
clone size: many
D gene: NA
CDR3 protein: CASSLQRSGELFF
CDR3 DNA: TGTGCCAGCAGCTTACAGAGGAGCGGGGAGCTGTTTTTT

V gene: TRBV7-9
J gene: TRBJ1-1
clone size: many
D gene: NA
CDR3 protein: CASSALAQVGRTEAFF
CDR3 DNA: TGTGCCAGCAGCGCCCTAGCACAGGTAGGGCGGACTGAAGCTTTCTTT

V gene: TRBV30
J gene: TRBJ2-5
clone size: many
D gene: NA
CDR3 protein: CAWKTAYQETQYF
CDR3 DNA: TGTGCCTGGAAGACGGCGTACCAAGAGACCCAGTACTTC

V gene: TRBV5-1
J gene: TRBJ1-1
clone size: many
D gene: NA
CDR3 protein: CASSLVGQSAEAFF
CDR3 DNA: TGCGCCAGCAGCTTGGTAGGACAGAGCGCTGAAGCTTTCTTT

V gene: TRBV5-4
J gene: TRBJ2-3
clone size: NA
D gene: TRBD1
CDR3 protein: CVSTIGQGPRDTQYF
CDR3 DNA: TGTGTCAGCACCATCGGACAGGGCCCTCGGGATACGCAGTATTTT

V gene: TRBV20-1
J gene: TRBJ1-3
clone size: many
D gene: TRBD1
CDR3 protein: CSARQGSGGNTIYF
CDR3 DNA: TGCAGTGCCAGACAGGGGTCAGGAGGAAACACCATATATTTT

V gene: TRBV6-2/TRBV6-3
J gene: TRBJ2-7
clone size: NA
D gene: NA
CDR3 protein: CASSYSTGSSYEQYF
CDR3 DNA: TGTGCCAGCAGTTACTCCACAGGTAGCTCCTACGAGCAGTACTTC

V gene: TRBV9
J gene: TRBJ2-2
clone size: many
D gene: NA
CDR3 protein: CASKGLNTGELFF
CDR3 DNA: TGTGCCAGCAAAGGTTTAAACACCGGGGAGCTGTTTTTT

V gene: TRBV10-2
J gene: TRBJ2-3
clone size: many
D gene: NA
CDR3 protein: CASRMSGGTDTQYF
CDR3 DNA: TGCGCCAGCAGAATGAGTGGGGGCACAGATACGCAGTATTTT